This TCR beta chain was observed in a study of human T cells and chemical hapten exposure. CDR1 and CDR2 from the germline V gene are DFQATT and SNEGSKA (reference sequence). There are 14 residues in the CDR3. Deletions cut 2 bases from V and 0 bases from J, with 10 bases between. Each cDNA molecule in the library carried unique molecular identifiers. One entry per CDR3 protein results from TCRdb running MiXCR on the RACE reads. The sample includes 60,000 to 80,000 distinct CDR3 sequences, roughly 6.1% of them seen just once. This clonotype was observed many times. Time point reported: healthy volunteer bleed at 6 weeks. Someone pulled total RNA out of unfractionated whole blood.

The sequencing sample was made of whole blood. The clonotype originates from a female donor in good health. Some clones in this sample may be carry-over from other donors' samples. The V gene is TRBV20-1, the J gene TRBJ1-1; TRBD1 is a possible D gene (5 bases). This CDR3 reads CSARQGGMNTEAFF. The CDR3 DNA reads as TGCAGTGCTAGACAGGGCGGGATGAACACTGAAGCTTTCTTT.